This paragraph covers one TCR beta chain sequence. Its antigen remains unidentified. The data originate from a study of shared clonotypes between healthy human individuals. Across the study: Aged between 18 and 49, the donors were a couple of women and three men. Overall study findings and caveats: Memory subsets had estimated richness that was generally smaller than that of naive subsets. Donor clonotype sharing was expected to depend on sequencing depth.

Clones were read by immunoSEQ multiplex PCR, and TCRdb kept only the in-frame ones, dropping some. Of hundreds of thousands of clones listed, 80% to 95% were seen once; the top ten hold 20% to 30%. Germline assignment: CDR1 WSHSY and CDR2 SAAADI. The CDR3 contains 13 residues. Trimming removed 5 bases at V and 5 bases at J, with 12 bases between. Selected positively for CCR7 and CD45RO-negative, naive CD8 cells excluded terminally differentiated effector memory CD45RA+ cells. Material: naive CD8+ T cells sorted from blood. This clonotype was obtained from a young man in good health. V is TRBV10-2 and J is TRBJ2-5; D perhaps matches TRBD2 (5 bases). CDR3 nucleotide sequence: TGCGCCAGCAGTAATACGGGATGGGAGACCCAGTACTTC. The encoded protein is CASSNTGWETQYF.